One and the same sample provided the 18 T cell receptor beta chains below, sequenced in a study of response to subunit inactivated influenza vaccine (dated by TCRdb to the late 2010s). The library was generated by RT-PCR. Sequencing instrument: Illumina HiSeq 2500. TCRdb's own reprocessing of the public reads used fastp at Q25 and MiXCR and kept productive beta chains. A single entry per CDR3 protein holds the most common genes and DNA from its merged rows. Across this sample there are about 500,000 distinct CDR3 sequences, with 16% seen only once. Clones ranked in the top ten supply 3% of the sample. The sequencing used CD4+ T cells sorted from PBMCs, collected less than 30 months after vaccination. The source is a man between 50 and 75 years old who received an inactivated influenza vaccine. Donor details come from another sample of the same person, matched by shared clones.

This clonotype occurred a few times. The V call is TRBV7-9, the J call TRBJ2-1; possible D gene TRBD1, 6 bases. The CDR3 is made up of 15 amino acids. V lost 5 bases and J lost 9, with 20 bases in between. Germline V CDR1 and CDR2: SEHNR, FQNEAQ (reference sequence). CDR3 sequence reads: CASSPVGAQQGEQFF. The CDR3 nucleotides are TGTGCCAGCAGCCCGGTGGGGGCCCAACAGGGTGAGCAGTTCTTC.

The table lists this clonotype with a few counts. The chain combines TRBV20-1 with TRBJ1-6, with D unresolved. The CDR3 contains 16 residues. Trimming cost V 3 bases and J 5 bases, with 17 bases left between them. Germline V gene lookup returns CDR1 DFQATT and CDR2 SNEGSKA (reference sequence). In DNA, the CDR3 is TGCAGTGCTAGTCTTCGGGCCCAAAGGAATAATTCACCCCTCCACTTT. This gives the protein CSASLRAQRNNSPLHF.

J is TRBJ1-2 and V is TRBV6-1; TRBD1 matches at 9 bases. Trimming at V came to 6 bases and at J to 0 bases, leaving 5 bases not matched to a gene. This CDR3 has 15 amino acids. Per the germline V gene, CDR1 is MNHNS and CDR2 is SASEGT. The CDR3 coding sequence is TGTGCCAGCAGAAAACAGGGGGCCTCTAACTATGGCTACACCTTC. Amino acids: CASRKQGASNYGYTF.

The J gene is TRBJ1-1, the V gene TRBV2; D perhaps matches TRBD1 (5 bases). The V gene's germline CDR1 is SNHLY and CDR2 FYNNEI. Trimming cost V 7 bases and J 5 bases, with 14 bases left between them. The CDR3 runs 13 residues. CDR3: CASTAQGGTEAFF. CDR3 DNA sequence: TGTGCCAGCACTGCTCAGGGTGGGACTGAAGCTTTCTTT.

This clonotype was counted a few times. The gene calls are TRBV6-2 or TRBV6-3 and TRBJ2-6; tentative D call: TRBD2 (6 bases). CDR3 length: 18 residues. V was cut by 5 bases and J by 0 bases, with 17 bases left in between. Per germline, CDR1 MNHEY and CDR2 SVGEGT. DNA of the CDR3: TGTGCCAGCAGTCCCTGGAACGGGAGCCCCTCTGGGGCCAACGTCCTGACTTTC. This encodes CASSPWNGSPSGANVLTF.

This clonotype was seen repeatedly, ten times or more. The chain is built from TRBV5-1 and TRBJ1-2, with 7 positions matching TRBD1. After removal of 1 base from V and 0 bases from J, the junction contained 3 bases not matched to a gene. The germline V gene encodes CDR1 SGHRS and CDR2 YFSETQ. This CDR3 has 15 amino acids. CDR3 nucleotide sequence: TGCGCCAGCAGCTTGACAGGGGACGCTAACTATGGCTACACCTTC. This encodes CASSLTGDANYGYTF.

This clonotype occurred many times. J is TRBJ1-5 and V is TRBV20-1, with D tentatively TRBD1 (5 bases). V lost 2 bases and J 6 bases, leaving 11 bases between the germline ends. CDR1 and CDR2 (germline): DFQATT, SNEGSKA (reference sequence). There are 13 residues in the CDR3. The CDR3 DNA sequence: TGCAGTGCTAGATCGGGGGTTAGTCAGCCCCAGCATTTT. It codes for CSARSGVSQPQHF.

There are many counts of this clonotype. This rearrangement joins TRBV4-3 to TRBJ1-3; D is possibly TRBD1 (5 bases). The V gene's germline CDR1 is LGHNA and CDR2 YSLEER. The CDR3 consists of 14 residues. Trimming stripped 4 bases from V and 1 base from J, with 8 bases between. In DNA form, the CDR3 reads TGCGCCAGCAGCCCGGCAGGGTCTGGAAACACCATATATTTT. It is translated as CASSPAGSGNTIYF.

The V and J genes are TRBV4-1 and TRBJ2-3; the D gene is possibly TRBD1 (6 bases). Trimming pared 2 bases from V and 6 bases from J, leaving 15 bases between. The CDR3 covers 15 residues. CDR1 is MGHRA, CDR2 YSYEKL, per germline. The chain's CDR3 is CASSQPNLGGDTQYF. Here the CDR3 DNA reads TGCGCCAGCAGCCAACCGAACCTAGGGGGTGATACGCAGTATTTT.

This clonotype was observed many times. This chain uses TRBV5-1 with TRBJ2-1; 7 bases map to TRBD2. J was trimmed by 0 bases and V by 4 bases; bases with no gene match: 10. Germline CDR1 and CDR2: SGHRS and YFSETQ. The CDR3 covers 17 residues. CDR3 region: CASSIGHSGGSYNEQFF. The CDR3 nucleotides read TGCGCCAGCAGCATAGGACACTCGGGGGGCTCCTACAATGAGCAGTTCTTC.

The chain carries TRBV12-3 or TRBV12-4 and TRBJ2-1; 9 bases fit TRBD1. V shed 5 bases, J shed 6 bases, and the junction held 8 bases outside the gene matches. The CDR3 has 15 amino acids. CDR3 protein: CASSPTGGPSNEQFF. Written as DNA, the CDR3 is TGTGCCAGCAGTCCGACAGGGGGGCCGAGCAATGAGCAGTTCTTC.

This clonotype has just a few counts. This sequence joins TRBV4-3 and TRBJ2-2; 11 bases align to TRBD2. CDR1 is LGHNA, CDR2 YSLEER, per germline. This CDR3 has 17 residues. With V trimmed by 3 bases and J by 6 bases, 9 bases remained unmatched. CDR3 sequence: CASSQALLAGVPGELFF. DNA of the CDR3: TGCGCCAGCAGCCAGGCCCTACTAGCGGGAGTCCCCGGGGAGCTGTTTTTT.

This clonotype was picked up a small number of times. The chain carries TRBV11-2 and TRBJ2-4; D may correspond to TRBD1 or TRBD2 (6 bases each). Per germline, CDR1 SGHAT and CDR2 FQNNGV. Trimming stripped 5 bases from V and 2 bases from J, with 7 bases between. The CDR3 runs to 13 residues. The CDR3: CASSGGPKNIQYF. The DNA of the CDR3 is TGTGCCAGCAGCGGGGGGCCCAAAAACATTCAGTACTTC.

The V call is TRBV24-1, the J call TRBJ1-5, with 10 nucleotides matching TRBD1. V was pared by 7 bases and J by 7 bases, with 9 bases of the junction left unmatched. Germline V CDR1 and CDR2: KGHDR, SFDVKD. CDR3 length equals 15 residues. The CDR3 sequence: CATSPRDRGEQPQHF. The CDR3 DNA sequence: TGTGCCACCAGCCCTCGGGACAGGGGTGAGCAGCCCCAGCATTTT.

This clonotype was recorded many times. The gene calls are TRBV7-3 and TRBJ2-3; 10 bases map to TRBD2. Trimming at V came to 6 bases and at J to 2 bases, leaving 2 bases not matched to a gene. Germline V gene sequence: CDR1 SGHTA, CDR2 FQGTGA. The CDR3 has 14 residues. The CDR3 loop is CASRLAGHTDTQYF. Here the CDR3 DNA reads TGTGCCAGCAGACTAGCGGGACACACAGATACGCAGTATTTT.

This clonotype was recorded a few times. The chain is built from TRBV12-3 or TRBV12-4 and TRBJ2-1; TRBD2 matches at 11 bases. Unmatched junction bases numbered 7, after V lost 10 bases and J lost 8 bases. The CDR3 totals 13 residues. The CDR3 bases are TGTGCCACCCGGGGACTAGCGGTAGATGAGCAGTTCTTC. Its translation is CATRGLAVDEQFF.

The genes are TRBV28 and TRBJ2-5; TRBD2 agrees at 9 bases. J was trimmed by 3 bases and V by 10 bases; bases with no gene match: 12. Looked up from germline, CDR1 is MDHEN and CDR2 is SYDVKM. This CDR3 comprises 15 residues. For the CDR3, the DNA is TGTGCCATCCAGTTACCGACTAGCGGCAAAGAGACCCAGTACTTC. This translates into CAIQLPTSGKETQYF.

In its sample, this clonotype was seen a few times. This chain joins TRBV10-3 and TRBJ2-2; perhaps TRBD1 as D (5 bases). Germline-derived CDR1 and CDR2 are ENHRY and SYGVKD. This CDR3 spans 16 amino acids. Between the trimmed V and J ends, which lost 4 bases and 1 base, there was a span of 13 bases. The CDR3 protein is CAISGGVTENTGELFF. As DNA, the CDR3 is TGTGCCATCAGTGGTGGGGTGACAGAGAACACCGGGGAGCTGTTTTTT.